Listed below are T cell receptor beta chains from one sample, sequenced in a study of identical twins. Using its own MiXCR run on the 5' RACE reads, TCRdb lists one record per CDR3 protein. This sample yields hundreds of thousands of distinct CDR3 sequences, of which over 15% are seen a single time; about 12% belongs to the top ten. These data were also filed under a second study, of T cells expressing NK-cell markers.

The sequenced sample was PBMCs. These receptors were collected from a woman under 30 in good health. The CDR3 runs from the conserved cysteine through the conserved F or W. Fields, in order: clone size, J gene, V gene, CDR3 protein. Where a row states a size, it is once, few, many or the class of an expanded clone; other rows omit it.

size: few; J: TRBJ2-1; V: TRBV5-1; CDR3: CASGPGLAINEQFF
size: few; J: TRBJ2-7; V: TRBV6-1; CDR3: CASSAGTGISEQYF
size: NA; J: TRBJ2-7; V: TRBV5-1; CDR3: CASSPVTDYEQYF
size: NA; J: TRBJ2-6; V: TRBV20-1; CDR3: CSARGGGRNSGANVLTF
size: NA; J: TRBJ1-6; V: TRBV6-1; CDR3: CASSTSGGANDSPLHF
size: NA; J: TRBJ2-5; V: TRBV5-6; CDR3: CASSLSYSDGQETQYF
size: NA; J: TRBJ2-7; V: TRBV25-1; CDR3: CASSEAAGRGRGPYEQYF
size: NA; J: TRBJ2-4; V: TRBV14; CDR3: CASSHGGLARNIQYF
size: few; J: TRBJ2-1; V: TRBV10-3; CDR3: CAIRDSNNEQFF
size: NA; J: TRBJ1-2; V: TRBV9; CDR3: CASSPTQGSYGYTF
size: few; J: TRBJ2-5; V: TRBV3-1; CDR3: CASSPLKGYQETQYF
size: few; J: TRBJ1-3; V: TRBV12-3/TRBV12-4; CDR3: CASSPMGGNTIYF
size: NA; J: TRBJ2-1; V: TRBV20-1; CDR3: CSAIRGADEQFF
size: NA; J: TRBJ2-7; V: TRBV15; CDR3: CATRLAGQYEQYF
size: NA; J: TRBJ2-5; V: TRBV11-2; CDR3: CASSSPETASRSSHYGTQYF
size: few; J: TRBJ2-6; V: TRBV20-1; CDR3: CSASARFSGANVLTF
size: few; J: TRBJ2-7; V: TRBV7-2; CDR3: CASSLFGSEQYF
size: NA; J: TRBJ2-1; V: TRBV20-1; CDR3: CSAPARASGGNEQFF
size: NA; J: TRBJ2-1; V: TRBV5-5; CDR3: CASSRGPSEQFF
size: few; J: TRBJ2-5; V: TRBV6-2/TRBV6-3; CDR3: CASSYSVLQETQYF
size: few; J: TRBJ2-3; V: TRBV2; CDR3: CARGTRQGTDTQYF
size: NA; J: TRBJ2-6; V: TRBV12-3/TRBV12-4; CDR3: CASSHPRNQGLSGANVLTF
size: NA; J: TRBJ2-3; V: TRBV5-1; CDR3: CASGTTDTQYF
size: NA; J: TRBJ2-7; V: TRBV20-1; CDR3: CSASGSGSRNEQYF
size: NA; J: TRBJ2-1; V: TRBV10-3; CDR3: CAIRSLAGARDNEQFF
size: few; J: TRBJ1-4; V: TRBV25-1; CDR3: CASSVSQVNEKLFF
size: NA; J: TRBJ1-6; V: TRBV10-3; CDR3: CAISQGTRNSPLHF
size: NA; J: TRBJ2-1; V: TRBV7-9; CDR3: CASSSPLGTSGRNEQFF
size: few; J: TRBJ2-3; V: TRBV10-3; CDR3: CAIRPDRSSGSSDTQYF
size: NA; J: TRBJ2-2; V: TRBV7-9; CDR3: CASSWRGTGELFF
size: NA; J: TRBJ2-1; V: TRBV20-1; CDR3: CSARMGGGPYNEQFF
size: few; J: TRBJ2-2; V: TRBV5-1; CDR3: CASSLTETGELFF
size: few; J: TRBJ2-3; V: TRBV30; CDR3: CAWSGLTSLGDTQYF
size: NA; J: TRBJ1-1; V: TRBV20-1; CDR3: CSARGTRAMNTEAFF
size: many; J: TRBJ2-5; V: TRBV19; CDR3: CASQRSGAYQETQYF
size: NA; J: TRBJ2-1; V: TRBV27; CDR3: CASSLLAGGVFEQFF
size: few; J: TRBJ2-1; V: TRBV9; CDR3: CASSATGKGYNEQFF
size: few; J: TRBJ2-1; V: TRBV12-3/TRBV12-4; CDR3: CASSISGGSYNEQFF
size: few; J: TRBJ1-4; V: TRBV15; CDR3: CATSMVGGPNEKLFF
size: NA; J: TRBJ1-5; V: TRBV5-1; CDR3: CASSLVPGQERPQHF
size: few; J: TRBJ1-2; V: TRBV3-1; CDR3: CASSPLETRYGYTF
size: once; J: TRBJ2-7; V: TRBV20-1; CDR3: CSARDSQSSQEQYF
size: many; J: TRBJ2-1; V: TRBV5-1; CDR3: CASSLVSVSSYNEQFF
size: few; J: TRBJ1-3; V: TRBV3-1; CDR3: CASMAGNGNTIYF
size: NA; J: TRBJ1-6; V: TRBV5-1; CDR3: CASSTSDRGAYNSPLHF
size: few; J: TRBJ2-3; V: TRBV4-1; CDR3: CASSPLGIITDTQYF
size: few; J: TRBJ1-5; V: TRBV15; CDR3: CATSRGGQGHQPQHF
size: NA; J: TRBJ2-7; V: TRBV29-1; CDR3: CSATGHPTYEQYF
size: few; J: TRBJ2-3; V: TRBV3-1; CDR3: CASSQVGSRTDTQYF
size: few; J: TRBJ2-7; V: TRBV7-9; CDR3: CASTPPGTVYEQYF
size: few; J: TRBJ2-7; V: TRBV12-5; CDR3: CASGLEQVSYEQYF
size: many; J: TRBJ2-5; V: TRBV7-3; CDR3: CASSLIGGGAQETQYF
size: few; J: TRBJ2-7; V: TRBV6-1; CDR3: CASRGGSGDKSPGRQYF